Listed below are T cell receptor beta chains from one sample, sequenced in a study of T cell responses to AZD1222 COVID-19 vaccine. The assay was immunoSEQ multiplex PCR, and TCRdb's table has in-frame clones only and misses some. The sample includes around 140,000 clones, approximately 93% of them seen just once. Sequencing was performed on peripheral blood, taken after recovery from COVID-19. All receptors derive from an adult who had recovered from COVID-19. Each CDR3 is given with its conserved first and last residue. A D gene is named only where the DNA matches it firmly. Not all rows give a size; the values are once, few, many and, for expanded clones, a class.

clone_size	j_call	v_call	d_call	cdr3_nt	cdr3_aa
.	TRBJ2-7	TRBV18	.	TGTGCCAGCTCACCCCCCGGGGCATCCTACGAGCAGTACTTC	CASSPPGASYEQYF
.	TRBJ2-7	TRBV5-4	TRBD2	TGTGCCAGCAGCTTGAAAGGCGGGAGGGGCGAGCAGTACTTC	CASSLKGGRGEQYF
.	TRBJ2-7	TRBV21-1	.	TGTGCCAGCAGCAAAGGGGGGGCACGCCCATCCTACGAGCAGTACTTC	CASSKGGARPSYEQYF
.	TRBJ1-3	TRBV28	TRBD1	TGTGCCAGCAGTTCTCTTGGGACAGCCGACTCTGGAAACACCATATATTTT	CASSSLGTADSGNTIYF
once	TRBJ1-2	TRBV5-4	.	TGTGCCAGCACTCTGGACCGACACTATGGCTACACCTTC	CASTLDRHYGYTF
.	TRBJ2-1	TRBV28	.	TGTGCCAGCAGCAGCCTGACTGTGGGGCAGTTCTTC	CASSSLTVGQFF
.	TRBJ1-1	TRBV7-3	.	TGTGCCAGCAGCCCTGTTACTGAAGCTTTCTTT	CASSPVTEAFF
.	TRBJ1-5	TRBV15	TRBD1	TGTGCCACCAGCAGTGCAACCGGGACAGGGCCCATCCGTAGCAATCAGCCCCAGCATTTT	CATSSATGTGPIRSNQPQHF
.	TRBJ2-2	TRBV27	.	TGTGCCAGCAGCCTAATCGGAACCGGGGAGCTGTTTTTT	CASSLIGTGELFF
.	TRBJ1-4	TRBV19	.	TGTGCCAGTAGTACCAATAACTGGAGTGAAAAACTGTTTTTT	CASSTNNWSEKLFF
.	TRBJ2-5	TRBV5-5	.	TGTGCCAGCAGCTTGGCGAGGGAAGAGACCCAGTACTTC	CASSLAREETQYF
.	TRBJ1-2	TRBV28	.	TGTGCCAGCAGTTTTGGGGGCTATGGCTACACCTTC	CASSFGGYGYTF
.	TRBJ1-1	TRBV18	.	TGTGCCAGCTCACCACCGGACAGTGAAGCTTTCTTT	CASSPPDSEAFF
.	TRBJ1-6	TRBV4-1	.	TGCGCCAGCAGCCAGGTATCCTCCTATAATTCACCCCTCCACTTT	CASSQVSSYNSPLHF
.	TRBJ2-3	TRBV10-1	.	TGCGCCAGCAGCAACACAGATACGCAGTATTTT	CASSNTDTQYF
once	TRBJ2-5	TRBV5-1	.	TGCGCCAGCAGCTTGGAGGGGAGGAGTATCGGAGAGACCCAGTACTTC	CASSLEGRSIGETQYF
.	TRBJ2-7	TRBV7-6	TRBD2	TGTGCCAGCAGCCCAAGACTAGCGGCTCCCGCTGGCGAGCAGTACTTC	CASSPRLAAPAGEQYF
.	TRBJ2-2	TRBV2	TRBD1	TGTGCCAGCGGGGTCCCCATCTTCCCGGGACAGGGGTTTGGGGAGCTGTTTTTT	CASGVPIFPGQGFGELFF
.	TRBJ2-7	TRBV25-1	.	TGTGCCAGCAGTGCGAGCTCCTACGAGCAGTACTTC	CASSASSYEQYF
.	TRBJ2-2	TRBV28	TRBD1	TGTGCCAGCAACGGACAGGGGCCCTTGTCCGGGGAGCTGTTTTTT	CASNGQGPLSGELFF
once	TRBJ1-1	TRBV23-1	.	TGCGCCAGCGTCCAGGGAGGTCAAAACACTGAAGCTTTCTTT	CASVQGGQNTEAFF
.	TRBJ2-7	TRBV2	.	TGTGCCAGCAGTGATTACGGGACCTACGAGCAGTACTTC	CASSDYGTYEQYF
.	TRBJ2-1	TRBV5-1	TRBD2	TGCGCCAGCAGCCCCCCGGGGAGGGCGGACAATGAGCAGTTCTTC	CASSPPGRADNEQFF
.	TRBJ2-2	TRBV19	TRBD2	TGTGCCAGTAGTAAGACTAGCGGGAACACCGGGGAGCTGTTTTTT	CASSKTSGNTGELFF
.	TRBJ2-3	TRBV7-9	.	TGTGCCAGCAGCTTAGTTTCAGCTAGCACAGATACGCAGTATTTT	CASSLVSASTDTQYF
.	TRBJ2-6	TRBV18	.	TGTGCCAGCTCCTTCGACAGGCCAAGCTCTGGGGCCAACGTCCTGACTTTC	CASSFDRPSSGANVLTF
.	TRBJ2-7	TRBV7-9	.	TGTGCCAGCGGCCCCGCTTACGGCCCCTACGAGCAGTACTTC	CASGPAYGPYEQYF
.	TRBJ2-7	TRBV7-8	.	TGTGCCAGCAGCTCCCCATTTGGCTACGAGCAGTACTTC	CASSSPFGYEQYF
once	TRBJ1-2	TRBV7-9	.	TGTGCCAGCAGCTTAGTAATGGAACAGGACTATGGCTACACCTTC	CASSLVMEQDYGYTF
.	TRBJ1-5	TRBV28	TRBD1	TGTGCCAGCAGTCTTTACAGGGGGAGCAATCAGCCCCAGCATTTT	CASSLYRGSNQPQHF
.	TRBJ2-3	TRBV5-5	.	TGTGCCAGCAGTTTCTTCACAGATACGCAGTATTTT	CASSFFTDTQYF
.	TRBJ1-1	TRBV25-1	.	TGCGGTCTCGTGGGGACCCCCATACACACTGAAGCTTTCTTT	CGLVGTPIHTEAFF
.	TRBJ2-1	TRBV6-4	TRBD2	TGTGCCAGCAGTGACTCGACTAGCGGGAGCAATGAGCAGTTCTTC	CASSDSTSGSNEQFF
.	TRBJ1-5	TRBV4-1	.	TGCGCCAGCAGCCAACGACACCCCAATCAGCCCCAGCATTTT	CASSQRHPNQPQHF
.	TRBJ2-7	TRBV7-8	.	TGTGCCAGCAGCTTAGACGGGACTTCCTCCTACGAGCAGTACTTC	CASSLDGTSSYEQYF
.	TRBJ2-5	TRBV19	.	TGTGCCAGTAGCGTCCTTCAGGGAGAGACCCAGTACTTC	CASSVLQGETQYF
once	TRBJ1-5	TRBV6-1	TRBD1	TGTGCCAGCAGTGATGACAGGGGGCATTCGGGACAGCCCCAGCATTTT	CASSDDRGHSGQPQHF
.	TRBJ1-5	TRBV6-1	TRBD1	TGTGCCAGCAGTGAGGACAGGCGCAATCAGCCCCAGCATTTT	CASSEDRRNQPQHF